Below, 21 T cell receptor beta chains from the same sample are listed, as sequenced in a study of cytomegalovirus exposure and HLA in healthy donors. In the PCR, 60 Vbeta and 13 Jbeta primers were used. Some clones are missing from TCRdb's copy, which holds only in-frame ones; the method was immunoSEQ multiplex PCR. The table records some 90,000 clones, 78% of them present only once. Sequencing was done on a sample of PBMCs. Source of these receptors: a male donor in good health and CMV-seropositive.

The V gene is TRBV5-6, the J gene TRBJ2-4, with unresolved D. The ends were cut back, 0 bases at V and 4 bases at J, with 11 bases in the middle. This CDR3 comprises 15 residues. Germline V CDR1 and CDR2: SGHDT, YYEEEE. Here the CDR3 reads CASSLGIEDKNIQYF. The CDR3 DNA reads as TGTGCCAGCAGCTTGGGGATAGAGGATAAAAACATTCAGTACTTC. The variable domain in full, completed from reference TRBV5-6 and TRBJ2-4, reads DAGVTQSPTHLIKTRGQQVTLRCSPKSGHDTVSWYQQALGQGPQFIFQYYEEEERQRGNFPDRFSGHQFPNYSSELNVNALLLGDSALYLCASSLGIEDKNIQYFGAGTRLSVL.

The chain couples TRBV5-1 to TRBJ2-3; TRBD2 aligns across 7 bases. V trimming: 6 bases; J trimming: 1 base; junction bases outside the gene matches: 5. CDR1 and CDR2 from the germline V gene are SGHRS and YFSETQ. The CDR3 length is 14 residues. CDR3: CASTFTSGTDTQYF. CDR3 nucleotides: TGCGCCAGCACTTTCACTAGCGGCACAGATACGCAGTATTTT.

The V gene is TRBV5-4, the J gene TRBJ2-3; D gene unclear. Germline-derived CDR1 and CDR2 are SGHNT and YYREEE (reference sequence). CDR3 length: 14 amino acids. V was pared by 3 bases and J by 0 bases, with 8 bases between. The CDR3 coding sequence is TGTGCCAGCAGCTCGATACTAAGCACAGATACGCAGTATTTT. This sequence encodes CASSSILSTDTQYF. Full variable domain (rest looked up from reference TRBV5-4 and TRBJ2-3): ETGVTQSPTHLIKTRGQQVTLRCSSQSGHNTVSWYQQALGQGPQFIFQYYREEENGRGNFPPRFSGLQFPNYSSELNVNALELDDSALYLCASSSILSTDTQYFGPGTRLTVL.

V and J are TRBV27 and TRBJ2-1; weak D call: TRBD1 (5 bases). This CDR3 has 14 residues. Trimming removed 6 bases at V and 1 base at J, with 10 bases between. Per the germline V gene, CDR1 is MNHEY and CDR2 is SMNVEV (reference sequence). The CDR3 here is CASSKGVSYNEQFF. In DNA form, the CDR3 reads TGTGCCAGCAGCAAAGGGGTTTCCTACAATGAGCAGTTCTTC.

V usage is TRBV30 and J usage is TRBJ2-7; maybe TRBD2 (6 bases). Germline CDR1 and CDR2: GTSNPN and SVGIG (reference sequence). V was trimmed by 7 bases and J by 6 bases, leaving 13 bases between them. The CDR3 has 11 residues. The CDR3 region is CASQTSTEQYF. CDR3 coding DNA: TGTGCCTCCCAGACTAGTACCGAGCAGTACTTC.

V usage is TRBV19 and J usage is TRBJ2-5; 10 nucleotides agree with TRBD2. Germline CDR1 LNHDA, CDR2 SQIVND (reference sequence). J lost 5 bases, V lost 7 bases, and 19 bases had no gene match. The CDR3 has 18 residues. The CDR3 sequence is CASTHRLATSGTVETQYF. In nucleotides, the CDR3 is TGTGCCAGTACCCACCGCCTCGCCACTAGCGGGACCGTGGAGACCCAGTACTTC.

The V and J genes are TRBV10-2 and TRBJ2-7; 8 bases are shared with TRBD1. Germline V CDR1 and CDR2: WSHSY, SAAADI. The CDR3 has 17 residues. Trimming removed 0 bases from V and 4 bases from J; junction bases left unmatched: 11. CDR3 nucleotides: TGCGCCAGCAGTGAGTCTGGAATTGGGACAGGAGAATACGAGCAGTACTTC. This translates into CASSESGIGTGEYEQYF.

The J gene is TRBJ2-7, the V gene TRBV6-5; the match to TRBD1 covers 8 bases. CDR1 is MNHEY and CDR2 is SVGAGI in the germline V gene. The junction had 10 bases not matched to a gene; V was cut back by 6 bases and J by 6 bases. This CDR3 has 14 residues. CDR3 nucleotide sequence: TGTGCCAGCAGAGGAGTCGGACAGGGCTCCGAGCAGTACTTC. This encodes CASRGVGQGSEQYF.

Written as DNA, the CDR3 is TGTGCCAGCAGCGCAATAGCTAGTCTGGGTGAGCAGTTCTTC. This gives the protein CASSAIASLGEQFF. The chain combines TRBV11-2 with TRBJ2-1; unclear D gene. V was clipped by 5 bases and J by 9 bases, with 17 bases between them. The CDR3 has 14 amino acids. From germline, CDR1 is SGHAT and CDR2 FQNNGV. The full variable domain, completed using reference TRBV11-2 and TRBJ2-1, is EAGVAQSPRYKIIEKRQSVAFWCNPISGHATLYWYQQILGQGPKLLIQFQNNGVVDDSQLPKDRFSAERLKGVDSTLKIQPAKLEDSAVYLCASSAIASLGEQFFGPGTRLTVL.

V usage is TRBV5-1 and J usage is TRBJ2-2, with D possibly TRBD1 on 5 matching bases. V shed 0 bases and J shed 5 bases, with 8 bases lying between them. CDR1 is SGHRS and CDR2 is YFSETQ in the germline V gene. This CDR3 contains 14 residues. CDR3 coding DNA: TGCGCCAGCAGCTTGGAAGGGGATACCGGGGAGCTGTTTTTT. Encoded protein: CASSLEGDTGELFF.

In this sample, this clone turned up once. V usage is TRBV4-1 and J usage is TRBJ2-3; 8 bases map to TRBD2. The CDR3 has 17 residues. Germline V gene sequence: CDR1 MGHRA, CDR2 YSYEKL. V dropped 4 bases and J dropped 6; count of bases not matched to a gene: 15. The CDR3 loop reads CASSPHPSTSEGDTQYF. CDR3 coding DNA: TGCGCCAGCAGCCCCCATCCGTCGACTAGCGAGGGTGATACGCAGTATTTT.

This clone was detected only a few times. The junction departs from the called germline gene at one end, perhaps through a read error. The rearrangement joins TRBV6-1 to TRBJ2-7; 7 bases are a match to TRBD1. There are 13 residues in the CDR3. CDR1 is MNHNS and CDR2 is SASEGT in the germline V gene. The CDR3 coding sequence is TGCACCAGGTTTAGGGGGCGGTCCTACGAGCAGTACTTC. Amino acids: CTRFRGRSYEQYF.

The rearrangement uses TRBV6-5 and TRBJ1-2, with 11 bases matching TRBD1. The junction had 7 bases not matched to a gene; V was cut back by 6 bases and J by 4 bases. The CDR3 totals 15 residues. CDR1 and CDR2 from the germline V gene are MNHEY and SVGAGI. CDR3 in DNA: TGTGCCAGCAGGGAGTGGACAGGGGGCAGCTATGGCTACACCTTC. It is translated as CASREWTGGSYGYTF.

V gene TRBV4-1 combines with J gene TRBJ2-7, with a possible D match to TRBD2 (5 bases). The germline V and J ends were trimmed by 1 base and 2 bases, with 12 bases remaining between them. Germline V gene lookup returns CDR1 MGHRA and CDR2 YSYEKL. This CDR3 is 15 amino acids long. The CDR3 nucleotides read TGCGCCAGCAGCCAAGGCGGAGCGGCGGCCTACGAGCAGTACTTC. Translated, it gives CASSQGGAAAYEQYF.

CDR3 sequence: CASSPQGLAGYNEQFF. CDR3 nucleotides: TGCGCCAGCAGCCCACAGGGGCTAGCGGGCTACAATGAGCAGTTCTTC. This rearrangement joins TRBV4-1 to TRBJ2-1; D might be TRBD2 (8 bases). Per the germline V gene, CDR1 is MGHRA and CDR2 is YSYEKL. Trimming removed 4 bases from V and 3 bases from J, with 16 bases in between. The CDR3 sequence is 16 residues long.

The J gene is TRBJ1-1, the V gene TRBV19; TRBD1 agrees at 7 bases. The CDR3 contains 12 residues. The V gene's germline CDR1 is LNHDA and CDR2 SQIVND (reference sequence). V shed 4 bases and J 8 bases; nucleotides not matched to a gene: 4. The DNA for the CDR3 is TGTGCCAGTAGTACCCAGACAGGGGAAGCTTTCTTT. Translating it yields CASSTQTGEAFF. Combining the CDR3 with reference TRBV19 and TRBJ1-1 gives the whole variable domain DGGITQSPKYLFRKEGQNVTLSCEQNLNHDAMYWYRQDPGQGLRLIYYSQIVNDFQKGDIAEGYSVSREKKESFPLTVTSAQKNPTAFYLCASSTQTGEAFFGQGTRLTVV.

The chain employs TRBV6-6 and TRBJ1-1; D remains ambiguous. Germline CDR1 MNHNY, CDR2 SVGAGI (reference sequence). The ends were cut back, 1 base at V and 3 bases at J, with 6 bases in the middle. The CDR3 runs to 13 residues. The CDR3 region is CASSYLGDTEAFF. Written as DNA, the CDR3 is TGTGCCAGCAGTTACTTGGGAGACACTGAAGCTTTCTTT.

The chain employs TRBV6-5 and TRBJ1-2; D possibly corresponds to TRBD1 (6 bases). Germline V gene sequence: CDR1 MNHEY, CDR2 SVGAGI. V was shortened by 2 bases and J by 2 bases, with 12 bases between the two germline ends. The CDR3 is 15 residues long. Here the CDR3 reads CASSYGEGGNYGYTF. CDR3 nucleotide sequence: TGTGCCAGCAGTTACGGAGAGGGGGGGAACTATGGCTACACCTTC.

This rearrangement joins TRBV4-2 to TRBJ2-6; 7 positions match TRBD1. The CDR3 consists of 19 residues. V lost 0 bases and J lost 0; bases outside the gene matches: 8. Germline V gives CDR1 LGHNA, CDR2 YNFKEQ. In DNA form, the CDR3 reads TGTGCCAGCAGCCAAGATTTACAGGGGACCAGCTCTGGGGCCAACGTCCTGACTTTC. This translates into CASSQDLQGTSSGANVLTF.

The chain joins TRBV11-2 to TRBJ2-5, with D possibly matching TRBD1 (5 bases). There are 15 residues in the CDR3. Deletions cut 5 bases from V and 4 bases from J, with 17 bases between. Germline lookup yields CDR1 SGHAT and CDR2 FQNNGV. CDR3 sequence: CASSERRGGLETQYF. The CDR3 nucleotides are TGTGCCAGCAGCGAGCGAAGGGGTGGATTAGAGACCCAGTACTTC.

The chain recombines TRBV19 with TRBJ2-7; D uncertain. The germline V gene encodes CDR1 LNHDA and CDR2 SQIVND (reference sequence). V lost 3 bases to trimming and J lost 6 bases, with 12 bases between them. The CDR3 loop spans 13 amino acids. CDR3: CASSMSAPREQYF. The CDR3 nucleotides read TGTGCCAGTAGTATGTCCGCCCCGCGCGAGCAGTACTTC.